The 3 T cell receptor beta chains below all came from one sample that was sequenced in a study of human T cells and chemical hapten exposure. MiXCR, applied by TCRdb to the RACE reads, yields one record per CDR3 protein. This table holds tens of thousands of distinct CDR3 sequences, around 8.8% found once. Time point reported: healthy volunteer bleed at 2 weeks. RNA extraction used unfractionated whole blood as the source of total RNA. Sequenced material: whole blood. The receptors originated from a female donor in good health. Some clones in this sample may be carry-over from other donors' samples.

This clonotype was seen at least ten times. The genes are TRBV5-1 and TRBJ1-1; 9 bases map to TRBD1. This CDR3 is 15 amino acids long. J was trimmed by 5 bases and V by 6 bases; bases with no gene match: 11. Germline lookup yields CDR1 SGHRS and CDR2 YFSETQ. CDR3 DNA sequence: TGCGCCAGCATCGGGAAGGACAGGGGAATAACTGAAGCTTTCTTT. It is translated as CASIGKDRGITEAFF.

The J gene is TRBJ1-1, the V gene TRBV12-3 or TRBV12-4; D call uncertain. The CDR3 spans 13 residues. Trimming shortened V by 5 bases and J by 0 bases, and 7 bases separated the two germline ends. This chain's CDR3 is CASSSGLNTEAFF. CDR3 nucleotide sequence: TGTGCCAGCAGTAGTGGCTTGAACACTGAAGCTTTCTTT.

This clonotype was recorded a few times. The chain couples TRBV2 to TRBJ1-2; 8 bases agree with TRBD1. The CDR3 consists of 13 residues. Germline V gene data show CDR1 as SNHLY and CDR2 as FYNNEI. After removal of 6 bases from V and 4 bases from J, the junction contained 4 bases not matched to a gene. CDR3 amino acids: CASRPGTGYGYTF. In DNA form, the CDR3 reads TGTGCCAGCAGGCCCGGGACAGGCTATGGCTACACCTTC.